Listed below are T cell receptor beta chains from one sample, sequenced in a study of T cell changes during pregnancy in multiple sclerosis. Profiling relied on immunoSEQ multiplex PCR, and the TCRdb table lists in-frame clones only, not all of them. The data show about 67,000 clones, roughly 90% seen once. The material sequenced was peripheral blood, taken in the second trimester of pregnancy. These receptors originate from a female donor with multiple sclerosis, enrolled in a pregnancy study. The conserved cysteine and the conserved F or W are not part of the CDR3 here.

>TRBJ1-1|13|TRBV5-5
ASSLGADIGPGAF
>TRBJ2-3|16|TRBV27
ASSLWRGGARDTDTQY
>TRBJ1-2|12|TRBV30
AWSRDRGNYGYT
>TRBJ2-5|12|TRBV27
ASSFGYSQETQY
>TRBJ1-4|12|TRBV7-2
ASSFGRAGEKLF
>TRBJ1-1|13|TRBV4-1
ASSHQAGLNTEAF
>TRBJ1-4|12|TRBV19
ASSRTGGNEKLF
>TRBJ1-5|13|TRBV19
ASSEETGGNQPQH
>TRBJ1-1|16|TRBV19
ASRAGRTGNDANTEAF
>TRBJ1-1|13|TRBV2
ASPRGGREAAEAF
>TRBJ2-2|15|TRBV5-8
ASSLAGTSLNTGELF
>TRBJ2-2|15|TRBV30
AWSVMGGAGNTGELF
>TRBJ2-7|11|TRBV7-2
ASSLDRGNEQY
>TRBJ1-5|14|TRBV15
ATRPGGWYSNQPQH
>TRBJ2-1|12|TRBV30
AWSGGGSGNEQF
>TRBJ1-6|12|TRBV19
ASSAQTDNSPLH
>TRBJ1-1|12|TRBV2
ASSVTGGDTEAF
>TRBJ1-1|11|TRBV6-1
ASSEMEGSEAF
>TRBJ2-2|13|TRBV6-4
ASSAEGAGTGELF
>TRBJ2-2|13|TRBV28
ASRLPSGDTGELF
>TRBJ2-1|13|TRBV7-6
ASSLAGTGRNEQF
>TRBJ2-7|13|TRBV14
ASSRLQTGMFEQY
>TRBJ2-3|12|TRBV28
ASRYQGLGDTQY
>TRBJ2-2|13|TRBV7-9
ASSPPGGDTGELF
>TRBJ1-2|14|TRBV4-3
ASSQDTQGGSRGYT
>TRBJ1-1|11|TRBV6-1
ASSDSVNTEAF
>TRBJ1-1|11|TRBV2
ASRSGQGLEAF
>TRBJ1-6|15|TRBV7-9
ASSAPPGSSYNSPLH
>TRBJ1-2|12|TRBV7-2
ASSLIGQGHGYT
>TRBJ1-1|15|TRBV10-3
ASQGGAGLVFGTEAF
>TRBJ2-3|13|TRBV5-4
ASSSRQGGTDTQY
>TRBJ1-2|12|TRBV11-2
ASSLTGGSYGYT
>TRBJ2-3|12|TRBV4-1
ASSVAGAEDTQY
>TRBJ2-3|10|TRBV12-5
ASGTQTDTQY
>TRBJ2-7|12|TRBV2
ASRRTAGGYEQY
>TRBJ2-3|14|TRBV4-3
ASSQDGGGGRDTQY
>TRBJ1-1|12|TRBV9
ASSVLTGNTEAF
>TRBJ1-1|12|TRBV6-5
ASSYYYHGIKAF
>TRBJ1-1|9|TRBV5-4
ASSLSGVAF
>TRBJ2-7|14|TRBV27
ASSLYRGPAVHEQY
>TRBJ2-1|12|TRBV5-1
ASSLGGRRNEQF
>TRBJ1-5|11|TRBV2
ASSDITYQPQH
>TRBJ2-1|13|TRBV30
AWEVLAGGLYEQF
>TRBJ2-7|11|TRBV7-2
ASSTSRQGFTY
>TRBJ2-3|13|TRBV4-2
ASSPSRESTDTQY
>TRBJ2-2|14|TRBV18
ASSPTQGRGTGELF
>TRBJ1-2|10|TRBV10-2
ASSFDSYGYT
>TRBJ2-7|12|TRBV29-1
SVDRTGGTDEQY
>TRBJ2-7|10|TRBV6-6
ASSWGQYEQY
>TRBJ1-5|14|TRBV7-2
ASSSGGTGLNQPQH
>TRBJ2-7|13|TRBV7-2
ASSLVRGSSYEQY
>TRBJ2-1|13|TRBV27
ASSPSGSPYNEQF
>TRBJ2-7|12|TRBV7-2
ASSTLTGYYEQY
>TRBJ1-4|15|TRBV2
ASSEAARLTTNEKLF